These T cell receptor beta chains were read from a single sample in a study of T-cell reconstitution after alpha-beta-depleted transplantation in children. TCRdb ran MiXCR on the PCR reads and lists one entry per CDR3 protein. The data contain some 110,000 distinct CDR3 sequences, approximately 10% of them singletons. The sample here was PBMCs, taken before TCRalphabeta/CD19-depleted stem cell transplant. The receptors here all came from a boy younger than 10 with acute lymphoblastic leukemia, due to receive a stem cell transplant. CDR3s include the opening cysteine and the closing phenylalanine or tryptophan. The order of the fields is clone size, CDR3 length, D gene, V gene, J gene, CDR3 protein, CDR3 DNA. The D gene is left open where the match is weak. Clone size is stated in some rows and not others, as once, few, many or a class when expanded.

.	14	.	TRBV5-5	TRBJ1-4	CASSLGPGNEKLFF	TGTGCCAGCAGCCTTGGGCCGGGCAATGAAAAACTGTTTTTT
.	13	.	TRBV11-2	TRBJ1-2	CASSPGTTMARTF	TGTGCCAGCAGTCCAGGGACAACTATGGCTAGGACCTTC
many	22	TRBD2	TRBV20-1	TRBJ2-3	CSASYGLGLRLAGGTSTDTQYF	TGCAGTGCTAGTTATGGGTTGGGTCTTCGACTAGCGGGAGGGACTAGCACAGATACGCAGTATTTT
few	15	.	TRBV5-1	TRBJ2-7	CASSLARGGTYEQYF	TGCGCCAGCAGCTTGGCCCGGGGCGGAACCTACGAGCAGTACTTC
many	15	.	TRBV20-1	TRBJ2-2	CSDREVGVETGELFF	TGCAGTGATAGAGAGGTGGGAGTAGAAACCGGGGAGCTGTTTTTT
.	12	.	TRBV6-1	TRBJ1-3	CASSDFTTTIYF	TGTGCCAGCAGTGATTTTACAACCACCATATATTTT
many	17	TRBD1	TRBV12-3/TRBV12-4	TRBJ2-7	CASSPFAPGTGLYEQYF	TGTGCCAGCAGCCCTTTCGCCCCCGGGACAGGGCTGTACGAGCAGTACTTC
few	14	.	TRBV30	TRBJ1-5	CAWSVWGSNQPQHF	TGTGCCTGGAGTGTCTGGGGTAGCAATCAGCCCCAGCATTTT
few	14	.	TRBV5-1	TRBJ2-1	CASSSGQSYNEQFF	TGCGCCAGCAGCTCCGGACAGTCCTACAATGAGCAGTTCTTC
.	18	TRBD2	TRBV2	TRBJ2-1	CASRRVAGGPVSPNEQFF	TGTGCCAGCAGAAGGGTAGCGGGAGGGCCGGTTAGTCCCAATGAGCAGTTCTTC
few	12	.	TRBV29-1	TRBJ2-7	CSSLAPWDEQYF	TGCAGCTCCCTAGCCCCTTGGGACGAGCAGTACTTC
many	18	TRBD2	TRBV7-9	TRBJ2-1	CASSLVVGLAGGYNEQFF	TGTGCCAGCAGCTTAGTCGTCGGACTAGCGGGAGGTTACAATGAGCAGTTCTTC
few	12	TRBD1	TRBV29-1	TRBJ1-2	CSARTSGTGETF	TGCAGCGCGCGAACTTCCGGGACAGGGGAAACCTTC
few	14	.	TRBV6-5	TRBJ1-6	CASKEEIDWSPLHF	TGTGCCAGCAAGGAGGAGATAGACTGGTCACCCCTCCACTTT
few	15	TRBD2	TRBV7-2	TRBJ2-7	CASRVAGFYSYEQYF	TGTGCCAGCAGGGTAGCGGGTTTTTACTCCTACGAGCAGTACTTC
.	15	TRBD2	TRBV20-1	TRBJ2-7	CSADSGLAGGYEQYF	TGCAGTGCAGATTCGGGACTAGCGGGAGGGTACGAGCAGTACTTC
few	14	.	TRBV11-3	TRBJ2-3	CASSDTSSTDTQYF	TGTGCCAGCAGCGACACTTCTAGCACAGATACGCAGTATTTT
many	14	.	TRBV20-1	TRBJ2-7	CSARDRRSSYEQYF	TGCAGTGCTAGAGATAGAAGGAGCTCCTACGAGCAGTACTTC
few	14	.	TRBV20-1	TRBJ2-1	CSAISSAGVNEQFF	TGCAGTGCTATAAGTAGTGCAGGGGTAAATGAGCAGTTCTTC
.	16	.	TRBV28	TRBJ1-2	CASSSNSRAPSYGYTF	TGTGCCAGCAGTTCGAACAGTAGAGCCCCGTCCTATGGCTACACCTTC
.	11	.	TRBV21-1	TRBJ2-7	CASSKASEQYF	TGTGCCAGCAGCAAAGCTTCCGAGCAGTACTTC
.	14	TRBD2	TRBV5-4	TRBJ2-1	CASSFLAGGFEQFF	TGTGCCAGCAGCTTTTTAGCGGGAGGTTTTGAGCAGTTCTTC
.	12	.	TRBV30	TRBJ1-3	CAWSLSGNTIYF	TGTGCCTGGAGCCTCTCTGGAAACACCATATATTTT
few	16	TRBD1	TRBV5-5	TRBJ2-5	CASSLLAQGARETQYF	TGTGCCAGCAGCTTGCTAGCTCAGGGGGCACGGGAGACCCAGTACTTC
many	14	.	TRBV5-1	TRBJ1-3	CASSLGTSGNTIYF	TGCGCCAGCAGCTTGGGGACATCTGGAAACACCATATATTTT
few	13	.	TRBV9	TRBJ2-1	CASSDPAGNEQFF	TGTGCCAGCAGCGATCCGGCAGGGAATGAGCAGTTCTTC
many	15	.	TRBV6-1	TRBJ2-5	CASSEVGREQETQYF	TGTGCCAGCAGTGAAGTTGGCAGGGAACAAGAGACCCAGTACTTC
few	14	.	TRBV9	TRBJ2-3	CASRPTGGADTQYF	TGTGCCAGCAGGCCGACGGGGGGCGCAGATACGCAGTATTTT
many	15	TRBD2	TRBV5-1	TRBJ2-1	CASSLGGGSYNEQFF	TGCGCCAGCAGCTTGGGCGGGGGCTCCTACAATGAGCAGTTCTTC
.	15	TRBD2	TRBV20-1	TRBJ2-5	CSAREGLAGQETQYF	TGCAGTGCTAGGGAGGGACTAGCGGGCCAAGAGACCCAGTACTTC
few	15	TRBD1	TRBV20-1	TRBJ2-1	CSAGTGTGDVNEQFF	TGCAGTGCTGGTACCGGGACAGGGGATGTGAATGAGCAGTTCTTC
many	17	TRBD2	TRBV7-7	TRBJ2-2	CASSLGLAGGDRGELFF	TGTGCCAGCAGCCTCGGACTAGCGGGAGGAGATCGGGGGGAGCTGTTTTTT
.	14	.	TRBV12-3/TRBV12-4	TRBJ2-1	CASSLSRLYNEQFF	TGTGCCAGCAGTTTATCGCGGCTTTACAATGAGCAGTTCTTC
few	15	.	TRBV3-1	TRBJ1-1	CASSHDGGWLTEAFF	TGTGCCAGCAGCCATGACGGGGGTTGGCTCACTGAAGCTTTCTTT
few	12	.	TRBV5-1	TRBJ2-5	CASSWIQETQYF	TGCGCCAGCAGCTGGATCCAAGAGACCCAGTACTTC
.	14	.	TRBV9	TRBJ2-3	CASSVGPPDDTQYF	TGTGCCAGCAGCGTCGGGCCCCCGGATGATACGCAGTATTTT
few	17	TRBD2	TRBV20-1	TRBJ2-2	CSARWASGRFNTGELFF	TGCAGTGCTAGATGGGCTAGCGGGAGGTTTAATACCGGGGAGCTGTTTTTT
many	15	TRBD1	TRBV12-3/TRBV12-4	TRBJ1-4	CASSSQGTAYEKLFF	TGTGCCAGCAGCTCCCAGGGGACAGCATATGAAAAACTGTTTTTT
.	15	TRBD2	TRBV3-1	TRBJ2-7	CASSQAAGGRGEQYF	TGTGCCAGCAGCCAAGCAGCGGGAGGGCGCGGCGAGCAGTACTTC
many	17	TRBD2	TRBV12-3/TRBV12-4	TRBJ2-3	CASSLASGRASTDTQYF	TGTGCCAGCAGTTTGGCTAGCGGGAGGGCTAGCACAGATACGCAGTATTTT
.	11	.	TRBV30	TRBJ1-2	CAWSVYYGYTF	TGTGCCTGGAGTGTATATTATGGCTACACCTTC
.	12	.	TRBV12-5	TRBJ2-1	CASGIPPDEQFF	TGTGCTAGTGGAATCCCCCCGGATGAGCAGTTCTTC
many	11	.	TRBV30	TRBJ2-5	CAWSFKETQYF	TGTGCCTGGAGTTTCAAAGAGACCCAGTACTTC
.	16	TRBD2	TRBV3-1	TRBJ2-3	CASSELAGGTTDTQYF	TGTGCCAGCAGCGAACTAGCGGGAGGGACCACAGATACGCAGTATTTT
many	13	.	TRBV7-2	TRBJ2-5	CASSFNRAETQYF	TGTGCCAGCAGCTTCAACAGGGCCGAGACCCAGTACTTC
few	17	.	TRBV7-9	TRBJ2-3	CASSLTFESGVADTQYF	TGTGCCAGCAGCCTCACATTCGAATCAGGGGTCGCAGATACGCAGTATTTT
.	15	TRBD1	TRBV7-9	TRBJ1-2	CASSPDRDQSYGYTF	TGTGCCAGCAGCCCGGACAGGGATCAGAGCTATGGCTACACCTTC
few	11	.	TRBV30	TRBJ2-1	CAWSVYNEQFF	TGTGCCTGGAGTGTGTACAATGAGCAGTTCTTC
many	18	TRBD2	TRBV20-1	TRBJ2-1	CSADPSGGSFLYDNEQFF	TGCAGTGCTGACCCCTCCGGCGGGAGCTTTCTCTATGACAATGAGCAGTTCTTC
.	15	TRBD1	TRBV12-3/TRBV12-4	TRBJ2-1	CASSLAGGPVNEQFF	TGTGCCAGCAGTTTGGCAGGGGGCCCCGTCAATGAGCAGTTCTTC
.	13	.	TRBV27	TRBJ2-2	CAVLRENTGELFF	TGTGCCGTCCTGCGGGAGAACACCGGGGAGCTGTTTTTT
few	15	TRBD2	TRBV11-2	TRBJ2-5	CASSLVLAGMKTQYF	TGTGCCAGCAGCTTAGTTTTAGCGGGGATGAAGACCCAGTACTTC
many	14	TRBD2	TRBV7-3	TRBJ2-5	CASSLWGGEETQYF	TGTGCCAGCAGCTTATGGGGGGGAGAGGAGACCCAGTACTTC
few	14	.	TRBV12-3/TRBV12-4	TRBJ2-5	CASSLGVVKETQYF	TGTGCCAGCAGTCTAGGTGTAGTAAAAGAGACCCAGTACTTC
.	17	TRBD2	TRBV5-1	TRBJ2-2	CASSLEPSGRGTGELFF	TGCGCCAGCAGCTTGGAGCCTAGCGGGAGAGGCACCGGGGAGCTGTTTTTT
few	13	.	TRBV7-9	TRBJ1-1	CASSGEMNTEAFF	TGTGCCAGCAGCGGTGAGATGAACACTGAAGCTTTCTTT
.	16	.	TRBV24-1	TRBJ2-7	CATRTEPGRFRYEQYF	TGTGCCACCAGGACCGAGCCGGGGCGGTTTCGTTACGAGCAGTACTTC
.	15	.	TRBV7-8	TRBJ2-1	CASSLGLQGGNEQFF	TGTGCCAGCAGCTTAGGGCTGCAAGGAGGCAATGAGCAGTTCTTC
.	13	TRBD2	TRBV6-5	TRBJ2-1	CASSYKAGDEQFF	TGTGCCAGCAGTTACAAGGCGGGAGATGAGCAGTTCTTC
few	15	.	TRBV18	TRBJ2-5	CASSPPGTRVETQYF	TGTGCCAGCTCACCACCGGGGACTCGTGTGGAGACCCAGTACTTC